A single sample gave rise to the 9 T cell receptor beta chains below, sequenced in a study of T cell repertoires in cytomegalovirus infection. Which antigens these TCRs recognize remains unknown. TCRdb itself ran the reads through MiXCR, one entry per CDR3 protein. Among about 55,000 distinct CDR3 sequences listed, about 18% were seen once. Sample: CD8+ T cells from cultured PBMCs, taken from culture after CMV antigen stimulation. The receptors here all came from a human donor in good health (CMV status not recorded). Some clones in this sample may be carry-over from other donors' samples.

This clonotype was observed a few times. The chain recombines TRBV7-8 with TRBJ2-7, with D unresolved. The CDR3 length is 13 residues. V lost 2 bases to trimming and J lost 7 bases, with 12 bases between them. The germline gives CDR1 SGHVS, CDR2 FQNEAQ. CDR3 region: CASSLSQSREQYF. The CDR3 region has the DNA TGTGCCAGCAGCTTATCCCAGTCGAGGGAGCAGTACTTC.

V gene TRBV2 combines with J gene TRBJ2-7, with D unclear. The germline V gene encodes CDR1 SNHLY and CDR2 FYNNEI. The CDR3 sequence is 12 residues long. Between the trimmed V and J ends, which lost 6 bases and 4 bases, there was a span of 10 bases. In nucleotides, the CDR3 is TGTGCCAGCAGCGCGGTCTTTTACGAGCAGTACTTC. Translation gives CASSAVFYEQYF.

The chain recombines TRBV19 with TRBJ1-2; D gene ambiguous. In germline, CDR1 is LNHDA, CDR2 SQIVND (reference sequence). Deletions cut 9 bases from V and 3 bases from J, with 11 bases between. This CDR3 region has 12 residues. CDR3 region: CASLGRDYGYTF. In DNA, the CDR3 is TGTGCCAGCCTTGGGAGGGACTATGGCTACACCTTC.

In this sample, this clonotype turned up once. V gene TRBV27 combines with J gene TRBJ2-7, with 13 bases that match TRBD2. With V trimmed by 1 base and J by 6 bases, 6 bases remained unmatched. This CDR3 comprises 16 residues. Germline CDR1 is MNHEY and CDR2 is SMNVEV (reference sequence). CDR3 amino acids: CASSLWTSGGIPEQYF. The CDR3 DNA follows: TGTGCCAGCAGTTTATGGACTAGCGGGGGTATACCCGAGCAGTACTTC.

This clonotype was recorded many times. This rearrangement joins TRBV9 to TRBJ2-7; D call uncertain. The CDR3 length is 13 residues. CDR1 SGDLS and CDR2 YYNGEE come from the germline V gene. V lost 4 bases to trimming and J lost 7 bases, with 15 bases between them. The CDR3 DNA is TGTGCCAGCAGCCCCAGTTGGGGTTTGGAGCAGTACTTC. Translation: CASSPSWGLEQYF.

V gene TRBV29-1 combines with J gene TRBJ2-1, with TRBD2 as a possible D gene (6 bases). There are 12 residues in the CDR3. Germline-derived CDR1 and CDR2 are SQVTM and ANQGSEA. The CDR3 reads CSGMEGYNEQFF. The CDR3 DNA reads TGCAGTGGGATGGAGGGCTACAATGAGCAGTTCTTC.

On this clonotype itself: This may be a read error, as it is one base from a much larger clone. The chain has TRBV27 and TRBJ1-2; D is perhaps TRBD1 (6 bases). The CDR3 contains 13 residues. Germline CDR1 is MNHEY and CDR2 is SMNVEV (reference sequence). CDR3 residues: CASRLSTGYGYTF. CDR3 sequence (DNA): TGTGCCAGCCGTTTATCGACAGGCTATGGCTACACCTTC.

The rearrangement links TRBV6-6 to TRBJ1-2; possibly TRBD1 for D (5 bases). This CDR3 is 13 amino acids long. CDR1 and CDR2 (germline): MNHNY, SVGAGI (reference sequence). V lost 0 bases and J lost 8, with 10 bases in between. DNA of the CDR3: TGTGCCAGCAGTTACTCGGCAGGGCTCGGCTACACCTTC. It specifies CASSYSAGLGYTF.

V usage is TRBV19 and J usage is TRBJ2-1; maybe TRBD2 (6 bases). The germline gives CDR1 LNHDA, CDR2 SQIVND (reference sequence). Trimming left V 5 bases short and J 5 bases short, with 13 bases between. The CDR3 is made up of 14 amino acids. The CDR3 DNA reads as TGTGCCAGTAGTGTGTCCCTAGCGAACAATGAGCAGTTCTTC. Amino acids: CASSVSLANNEQFF.